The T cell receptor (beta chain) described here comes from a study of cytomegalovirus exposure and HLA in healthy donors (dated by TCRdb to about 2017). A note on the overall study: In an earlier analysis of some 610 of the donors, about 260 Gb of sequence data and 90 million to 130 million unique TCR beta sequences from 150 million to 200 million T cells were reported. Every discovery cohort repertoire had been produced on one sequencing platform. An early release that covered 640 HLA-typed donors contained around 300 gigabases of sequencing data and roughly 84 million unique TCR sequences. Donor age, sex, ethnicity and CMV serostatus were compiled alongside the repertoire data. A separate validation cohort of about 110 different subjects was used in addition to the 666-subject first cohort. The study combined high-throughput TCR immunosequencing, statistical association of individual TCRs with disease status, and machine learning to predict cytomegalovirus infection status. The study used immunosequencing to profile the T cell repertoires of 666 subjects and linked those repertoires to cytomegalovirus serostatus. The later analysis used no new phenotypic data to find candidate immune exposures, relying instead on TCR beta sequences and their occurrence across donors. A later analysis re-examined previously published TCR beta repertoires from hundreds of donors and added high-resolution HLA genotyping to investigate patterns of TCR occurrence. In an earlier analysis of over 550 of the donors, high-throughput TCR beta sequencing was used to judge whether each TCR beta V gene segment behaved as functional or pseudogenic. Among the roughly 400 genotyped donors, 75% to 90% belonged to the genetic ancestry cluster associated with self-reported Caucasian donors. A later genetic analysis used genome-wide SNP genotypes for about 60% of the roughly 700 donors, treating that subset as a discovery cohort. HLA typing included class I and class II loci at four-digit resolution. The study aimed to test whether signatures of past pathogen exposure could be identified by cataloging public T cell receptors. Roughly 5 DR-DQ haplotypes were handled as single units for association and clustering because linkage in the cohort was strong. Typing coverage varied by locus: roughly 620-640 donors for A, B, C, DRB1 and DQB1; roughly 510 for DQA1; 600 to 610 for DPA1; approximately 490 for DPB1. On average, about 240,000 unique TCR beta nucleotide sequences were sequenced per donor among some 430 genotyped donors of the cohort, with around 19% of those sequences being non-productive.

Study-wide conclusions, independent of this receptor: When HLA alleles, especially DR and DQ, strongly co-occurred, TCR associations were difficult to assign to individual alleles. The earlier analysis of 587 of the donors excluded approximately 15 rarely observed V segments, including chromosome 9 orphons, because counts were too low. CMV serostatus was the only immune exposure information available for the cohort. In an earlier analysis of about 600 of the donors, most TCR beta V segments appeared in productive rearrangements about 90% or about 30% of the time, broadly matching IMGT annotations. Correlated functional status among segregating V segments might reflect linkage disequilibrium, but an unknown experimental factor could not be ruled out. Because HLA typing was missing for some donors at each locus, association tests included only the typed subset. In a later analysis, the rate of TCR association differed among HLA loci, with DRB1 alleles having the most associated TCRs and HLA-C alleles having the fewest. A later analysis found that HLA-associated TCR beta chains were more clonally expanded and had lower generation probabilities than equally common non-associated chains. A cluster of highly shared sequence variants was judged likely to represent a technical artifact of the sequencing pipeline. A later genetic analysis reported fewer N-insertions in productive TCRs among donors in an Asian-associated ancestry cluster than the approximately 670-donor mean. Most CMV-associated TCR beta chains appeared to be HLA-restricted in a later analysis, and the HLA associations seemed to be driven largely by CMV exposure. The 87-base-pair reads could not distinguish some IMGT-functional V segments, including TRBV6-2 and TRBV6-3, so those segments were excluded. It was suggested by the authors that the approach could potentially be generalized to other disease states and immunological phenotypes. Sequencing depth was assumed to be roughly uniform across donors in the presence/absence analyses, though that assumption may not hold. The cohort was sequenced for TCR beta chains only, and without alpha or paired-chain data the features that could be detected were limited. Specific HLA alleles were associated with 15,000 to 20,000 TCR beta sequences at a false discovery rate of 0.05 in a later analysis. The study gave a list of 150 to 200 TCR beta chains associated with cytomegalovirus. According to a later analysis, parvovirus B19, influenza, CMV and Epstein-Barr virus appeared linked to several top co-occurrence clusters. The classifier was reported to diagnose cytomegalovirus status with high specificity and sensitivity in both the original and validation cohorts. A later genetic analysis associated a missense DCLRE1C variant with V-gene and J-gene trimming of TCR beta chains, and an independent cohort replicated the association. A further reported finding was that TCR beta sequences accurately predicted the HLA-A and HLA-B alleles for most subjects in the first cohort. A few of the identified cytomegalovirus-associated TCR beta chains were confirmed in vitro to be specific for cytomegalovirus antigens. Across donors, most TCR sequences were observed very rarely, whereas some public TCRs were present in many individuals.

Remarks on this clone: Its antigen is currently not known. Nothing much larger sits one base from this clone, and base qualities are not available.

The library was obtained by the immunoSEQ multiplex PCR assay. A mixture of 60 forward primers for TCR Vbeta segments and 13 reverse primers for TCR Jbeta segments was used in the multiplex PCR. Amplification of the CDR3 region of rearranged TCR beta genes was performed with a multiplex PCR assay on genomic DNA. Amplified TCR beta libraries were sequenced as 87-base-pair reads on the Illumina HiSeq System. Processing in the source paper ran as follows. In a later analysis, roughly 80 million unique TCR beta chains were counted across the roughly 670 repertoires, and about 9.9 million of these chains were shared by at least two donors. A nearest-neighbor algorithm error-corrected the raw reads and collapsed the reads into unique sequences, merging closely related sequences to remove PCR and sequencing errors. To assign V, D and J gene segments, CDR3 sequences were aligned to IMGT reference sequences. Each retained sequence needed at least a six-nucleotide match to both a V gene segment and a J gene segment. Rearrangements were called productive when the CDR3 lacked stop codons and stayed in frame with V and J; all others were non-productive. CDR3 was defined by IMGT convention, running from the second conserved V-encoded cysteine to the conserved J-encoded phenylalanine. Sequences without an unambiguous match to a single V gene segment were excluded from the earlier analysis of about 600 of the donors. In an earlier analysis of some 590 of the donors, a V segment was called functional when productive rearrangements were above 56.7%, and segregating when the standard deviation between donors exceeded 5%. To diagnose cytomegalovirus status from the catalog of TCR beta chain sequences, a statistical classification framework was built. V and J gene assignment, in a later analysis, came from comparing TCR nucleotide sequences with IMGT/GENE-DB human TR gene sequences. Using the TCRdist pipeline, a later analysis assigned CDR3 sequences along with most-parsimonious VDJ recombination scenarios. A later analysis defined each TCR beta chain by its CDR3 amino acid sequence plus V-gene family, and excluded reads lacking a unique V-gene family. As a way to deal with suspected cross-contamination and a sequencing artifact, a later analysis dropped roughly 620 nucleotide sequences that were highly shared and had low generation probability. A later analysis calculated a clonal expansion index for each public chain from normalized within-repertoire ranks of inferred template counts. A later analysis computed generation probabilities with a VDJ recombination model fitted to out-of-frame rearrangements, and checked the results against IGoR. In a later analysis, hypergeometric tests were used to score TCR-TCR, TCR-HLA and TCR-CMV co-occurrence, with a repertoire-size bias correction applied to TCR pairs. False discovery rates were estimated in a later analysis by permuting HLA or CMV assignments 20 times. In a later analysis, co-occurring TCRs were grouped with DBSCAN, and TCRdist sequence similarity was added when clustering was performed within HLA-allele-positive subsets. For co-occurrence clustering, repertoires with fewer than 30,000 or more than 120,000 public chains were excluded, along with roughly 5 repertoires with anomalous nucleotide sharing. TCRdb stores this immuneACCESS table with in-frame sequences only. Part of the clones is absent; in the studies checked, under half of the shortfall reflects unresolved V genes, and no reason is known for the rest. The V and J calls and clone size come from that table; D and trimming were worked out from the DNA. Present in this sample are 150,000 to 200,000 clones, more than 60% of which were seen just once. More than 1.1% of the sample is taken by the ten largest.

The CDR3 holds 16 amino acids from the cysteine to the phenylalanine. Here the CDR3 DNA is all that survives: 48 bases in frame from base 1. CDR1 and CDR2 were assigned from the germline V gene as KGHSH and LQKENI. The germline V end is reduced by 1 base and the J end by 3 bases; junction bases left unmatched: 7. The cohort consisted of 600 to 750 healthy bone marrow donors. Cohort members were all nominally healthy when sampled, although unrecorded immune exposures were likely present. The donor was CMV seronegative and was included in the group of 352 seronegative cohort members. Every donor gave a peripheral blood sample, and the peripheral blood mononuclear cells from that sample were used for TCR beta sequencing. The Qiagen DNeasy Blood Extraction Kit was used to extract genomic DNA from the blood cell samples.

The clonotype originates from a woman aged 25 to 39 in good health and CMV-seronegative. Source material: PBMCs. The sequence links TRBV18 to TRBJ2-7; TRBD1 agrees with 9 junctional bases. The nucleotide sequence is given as TGTGCCAGCTCACCACAGCTGGGACAGGGTGTCTACGAGCAGTACTTC. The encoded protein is CASSPQLGQGVYEQYF.